The source of this TCR beta chain is a study of shared clonotypes between healthy human individuals. Study background: Two female and a few male donors aged 18 to 49 were enrolled. Three CD4 naive, three CD4 memory, two CD8 naive and one CD8 memory plate were used per donor.

CDR1 is SQVTM, CDR2 ANQGSEA, per germline. The V and J ends lost 6 bases and 0 bases respectively, with 14 bases between them. The CDR3 contains 15 residues. Sequencing used immunoSEQ multiplex PCR; TCRdb keeps in-frame clones, though not all of them. The repertoire consists of about 800,000 clones, with around 96% occurring once and the leading ten covering around 0.25%. Terminally differentiated effector memory CD45RA+ cells were left out of the naive CD8 fraction, which was CD45RO-negative and positively selected for CCR7. This receptor was taken from a man aged 30 to 39 in good health. The sample comprised naive CD8+ T cells sorted from blood. The J gene is TRBJ1-4, the V gene TRBV29-1; D is possibly TRBD1 (5 bases). CDR3 region: CSVCDSDSTNEKLFF. CDR3 DNA: TGCAGCGTCTGTGACAGCGACTCAACTAATGAAAAACTGTTTTTT.